This TCR beta chain was profiled in a study of shared clonotypes between healthy human individuals. For the study at large: Aged between 18 and 49, the donors were a couple of women and three men.

CDR1 is SGHDN, CDR2 FVKESK, per germline. V gave up 7 bases and J gave up 1 base; unmatched junction bases: 2. The CDR3 runs 16 residues. General study findings and limits: It was observed that 5% to 6% of naive CD4 clonotypes were shared across several donors.

Several immunoSEQ plates received, in even portions, the genomic DNA of each subset. Generated by immunoSEQ multiplex PCR, the TCRdb table keeps only in-frame clones and is missing some. Here the sample spans some 900,000 clones, around three quarters being singletons. Turning to this clone: Its antigen is not identified.

The V gene is TRBV14, the J gene TRBJ2-2; 14 bases align to TRBD2. The sequencing sample was made of memory CD4+ T cells sorted from blood. The subset was: CD45RA-negative fraction. This TCR was sampled from a man aged 18 to 35 in good health. The CDR3 region is CASMGLAGVNTGELFF. CDR3 coding DNA: TGTGCCAGCATGGGACTAGCGGGGGTGAACACCGGGGAGCTGTTTTTT.